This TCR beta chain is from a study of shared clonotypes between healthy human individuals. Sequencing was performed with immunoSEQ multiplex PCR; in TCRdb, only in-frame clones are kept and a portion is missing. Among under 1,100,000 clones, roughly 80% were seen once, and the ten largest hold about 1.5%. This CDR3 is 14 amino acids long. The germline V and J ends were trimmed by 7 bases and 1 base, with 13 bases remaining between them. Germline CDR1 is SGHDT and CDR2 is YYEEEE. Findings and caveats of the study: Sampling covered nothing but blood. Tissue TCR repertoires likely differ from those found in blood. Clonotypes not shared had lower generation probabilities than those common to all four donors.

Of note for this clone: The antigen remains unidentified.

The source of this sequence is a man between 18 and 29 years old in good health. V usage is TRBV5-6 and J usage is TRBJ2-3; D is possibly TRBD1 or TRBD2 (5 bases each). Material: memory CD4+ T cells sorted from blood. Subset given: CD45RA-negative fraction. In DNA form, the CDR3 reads TGTGCCAGCGCCCCACCGGGACGCACAGATACGCAGTATTTT. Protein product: CASAPPGRTDTQYF.